This entry lists 8 T cell receptor beta chains sequenced from one sample in a study of neurological immune-mediated disorders. TCRdb redid the calling of the 5' RACE reads with MiXCR, one entry per CDR3 protein. The table lists tens of thousands of distinct CDR3 sequences, about 23% of them singletons. Specimen: PBMCs. These receptors all stem from a woman in her 70s in good health.

This clonotype was counted a few times. The chain's CDR3 is CASSLHGADTGELFF. The CDR3 DNA is TGTGCCAGCAGCTTGCACGGGGCCGACACCGGGGAGCTGTTTTTT. The chain couples TRBV7-9 to TRBJ2-2; either TRBD1 or TRBD2 may fit D (5 bases each). Germline V gene lookup returns CDR1 SEHNR and CDR2 FQNEAQ (reference sequence). V lost 3 bases, J lost 3 bases, and 11 bases lay in between. CDR3 length equals 15 residues.

This clonotype was picked up a small number of times. V and J are TRBV27 and TRBJ1-5, with a weak D call TRBD1 (5 bases). V was shortened by 7 bases and J by 1 base, with 17 bases between the two germline ends. The CDR3 contains 16 residues. Germline CDR1 and CDR2: MNHEY and SMNVEV (reference sequence). CDR3 bases: TGTGCCAGCATAGGAGGGGAAAGGAAAAGCAATCAGCCCCAGCATTTT. Translated: CASIGGERKSNQPQHF.

In its sample, this clonotype was seen many times. J is TRBJ1-2 and V is TRBV6-5, with D possibly being TRBD1 (5 bases). The CDR3 loop spans 14 amino acids. Germline assignment: CDR1 MNHEY and CDR2 SVGAGI. Trimming took off 5 bases at V and 6 bases at J, with 16 bases between the two ends. The DNA of the CDR3 is TGTGCCAGCAGTGACGGGACCTTTTTCCATGGCTACACCTTC. Its translation: CASSDGTFFHGYTF.

The chain uses TRBV10-3 and TRBJ2-4; TRBD2 matches 7 bases. V dropped 4 bases and J dropped 2; count of bases not matched to a gene: 5. The CDR3 consists of 15 residues. Germline assignment: CDR1 ENHRY and CDR2 SYGVKD. Here the CDR3 DNA reads TGTGCCATCAGTGCCACCGGGACTACCAAAAACATTCAGTACTTC. Its translation: CAISATGTTKNIQYF.

The chain recombines TRBV5-5 with TRBJ2-3; the D gene is possibly TRBD1 (5 bases). V gave up 4 bases and J gave up 6 bases, with 15 bases separating them. Germline V lookup: CDR1 SGHKS, CDR2 YYEKEE (reference sequence). The CDR3 runs to 14 residues. CDR3 sequence: CASSPAFGADTQYF. CDR3 nucleotide sequence: TGTGCCAGCAGCCCAGCTTTTGGGGCCGATACGCAGTATTTT.

This clonotype was found a few times. The CDR3 DNA follows: TGCAGTGCTAGAGATCTTGACAGCTACAATGAGCAGTTCTTC. Protein: CSARDLDSYNEQFF. The chain uses TRBV20-1 and TRBJ2-1; weak D call: TRBD1 (5 bases). The CDR3 spans 14 residues. Looked up from germline, CDR1 is DFQATT and CDR2 is SNEGSKA (reference sequence). V was trimmed by 0 bases and J by 3 bases, leaving 9 bases between them.

This clonotype was detected ten times or more. The V and J genes are TRBV7-2 and TRBJ1-1; D call uncertain. Germline values: CDR1 SGHTA, CDR2 FQGNSA. There are 14 residues in the CDR3. Between the trimmed V and J ends, which lost 4 bases and 1 base, there was a span of 10 bases. The CDR3 nucleotides read TGTGCCAGCAGCTGGGCACTTGGGAACACTGAAGCTTTCTTT. This encodes CASSWALGNTEAFF.

This clonotype was found many times. The chain couples TRBV5-6 to TRBJ1-1; unclear D gene. The CDR3 totals 15 residues. Trimming left V 4 bases short and J 2 bases short, with 15 bases between. Germline V gene lookup returns CDR1 SGHDT and CDR2 YYEEEE. This chain's CDR3 is CASSPPFMFNTEAFF. CDR3 DNA sequence: TGTGCCAGCAGCCCACCTTTTATGTTTAACACTGAAGCTTTCTTT.